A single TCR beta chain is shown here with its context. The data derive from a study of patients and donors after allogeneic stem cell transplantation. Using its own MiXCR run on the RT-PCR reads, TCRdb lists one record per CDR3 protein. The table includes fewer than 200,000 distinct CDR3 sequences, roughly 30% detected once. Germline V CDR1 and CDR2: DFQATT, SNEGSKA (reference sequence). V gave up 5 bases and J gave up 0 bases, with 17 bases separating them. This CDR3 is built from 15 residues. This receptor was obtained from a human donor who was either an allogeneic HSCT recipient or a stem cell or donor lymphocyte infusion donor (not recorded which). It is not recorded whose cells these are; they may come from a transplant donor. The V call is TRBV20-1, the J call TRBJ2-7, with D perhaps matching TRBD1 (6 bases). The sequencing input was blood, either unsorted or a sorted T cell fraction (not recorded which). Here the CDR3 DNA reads TGCAGTGCTCCCAGCCGGGACACCAACTCCTACGAGCAGTACTTC. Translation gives CSAPSRDTNSYEQYF.